A single sample gave rise to the 5 T cell receptor beta chains below, sequenced in a study of PD-1 blockade in mismatch repair-deficient tumors. Clones were read by immunoSEQ multiplex PCR, and TCRdb kept only the in-frame ones, dropping some. The profile shows around 50,000 clones, 65% to 80% of them singletons. The specimen comprised PBMCs, sampled before pembrolizumab treatment. The receptors shown here come from an adult with mismatch repair-deficient cancer.

Comment on this clone: At the DNA level, this CDR3 is encoded by other sequences in the same sample as well. The chain employs TRBV7-2 and TRBJ2-1; TRBD2 agrees at 13 bases. CDR1 and CDR2 (germline): SGHTA, FQGNSA. The V and J ends lost 4 bases and 3 bases, in that order; junction bases with no gene match: 3. The CDR3 has 16 residues. Here the CDR3 reads CASSSRTSGSYNEQFF. Here the CDR3 DNA reads TGTGCCAGCAGCTCAAGGACTAGCGGGAGCTACAATGAGCAGTTCTTC.

The chain recombines TRBV15 with TRBJ2-1, with 14 bases lining up with TRBD2. The germline CDR1 and CDR2 sequences are LNHNV and YYDKDF (reference sequence). V was pared by 3 bases and J by 3 bases, with 1 base of the junction left unmatched. The CDR3 is 16 residues long. As DNA, the CDR3 is TGTGCCACCAGCAGGGGGACTAGCGGGAGCTACAATGAGCAGTTCTTC. Translation gives CATSRGTSGSYNEQFF.

This clone occurred a few times. J is TRBJ2-1 and V is TRBV7-2; 7 bases align to TRBD1. The V segment lost 4 bases and the J segment 5 bases; nucleotides outside the gene matches: 5. CDR1 and CDR2 from the germline V gene are SGHTA and FQGNSA. The length of the CDR3 is 14 residues. The CDR3 DNA is TGTGCCAGCAGCTCGGACAGGATAAACAATGAGCAGTTCTTC. This gives the protein CASSSDRINNEQFF.

The genes are TRBV5-1 and TRBJ1-1; D remains ambiguous. The length of the CDR3 is 16 residues. Germline V gene data show CDR1 as SGHRS and CDR2 as YFSETQ. Trimming shortened V by 4 bases and J by 1 base, and 17 bases separated the two germline ends. The CDR3 sequence is CASSTAPGGGNTEAFF. The CDR3 nucleotides are TGCGCCAGCAGCACGGCTCCGGGAGGCGGGAACACTGAAGCTTTCTTT.

The CDR3 DNA reads TGTGCCAGCTCACTTGCAGGGCCGGGAGAAAAACTGTTTTTT. Translating gives CASSLAGPGEKLFF. V usage is TRBV18 and J usage is TRBJ1-4, with D maybe TRBD1 (5 bases). V shed 4 bases and J shed 8 bases, with 14 bases lying between them. The CDR3 has 14 residues. In germline, CDR1 is KGHSH, CDR2 LQKENI.